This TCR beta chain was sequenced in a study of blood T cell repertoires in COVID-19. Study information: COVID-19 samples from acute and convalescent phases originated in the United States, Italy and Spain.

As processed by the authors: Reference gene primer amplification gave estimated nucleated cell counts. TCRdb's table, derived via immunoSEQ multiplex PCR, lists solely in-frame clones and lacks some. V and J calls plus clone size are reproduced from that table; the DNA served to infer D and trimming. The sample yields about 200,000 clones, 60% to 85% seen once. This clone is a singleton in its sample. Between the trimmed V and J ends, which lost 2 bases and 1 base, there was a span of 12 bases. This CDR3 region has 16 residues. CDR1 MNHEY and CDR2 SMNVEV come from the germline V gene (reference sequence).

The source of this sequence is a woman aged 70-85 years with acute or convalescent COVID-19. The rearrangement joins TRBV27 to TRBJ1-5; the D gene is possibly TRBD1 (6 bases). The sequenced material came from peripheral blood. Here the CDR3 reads CASSLKAGVSNQPQHF. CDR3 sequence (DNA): TGTGCCAGCAGTTTAAAGGCAGGGGTGAGCAATCAGCCCCAGCATTTT.